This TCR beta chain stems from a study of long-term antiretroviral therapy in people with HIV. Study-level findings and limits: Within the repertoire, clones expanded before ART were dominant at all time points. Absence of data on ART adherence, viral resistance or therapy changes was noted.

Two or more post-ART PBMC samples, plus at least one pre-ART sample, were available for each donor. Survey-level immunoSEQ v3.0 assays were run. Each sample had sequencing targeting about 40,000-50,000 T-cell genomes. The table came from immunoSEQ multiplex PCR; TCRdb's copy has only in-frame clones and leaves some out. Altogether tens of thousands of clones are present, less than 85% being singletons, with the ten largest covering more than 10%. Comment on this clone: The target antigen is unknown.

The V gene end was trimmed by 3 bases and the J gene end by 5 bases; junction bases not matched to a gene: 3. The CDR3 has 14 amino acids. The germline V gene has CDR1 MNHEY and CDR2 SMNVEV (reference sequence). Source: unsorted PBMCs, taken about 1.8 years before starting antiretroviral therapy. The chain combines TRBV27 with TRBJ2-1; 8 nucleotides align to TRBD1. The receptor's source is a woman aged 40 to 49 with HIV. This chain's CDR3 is CASSFLGQDNEQFF. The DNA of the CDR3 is TGTGCCAGCAGTTTCTTGGGACAGGACAATGAGCAGTTCTTC.